This record looks at one TCR beta chain sequence and its context. The antigen remains undetermined. Only in-frame clones appear in the TCRdb table, and some are missing; sequencing was by immunoSEQ multiplex PCR. There are 550,000 to 650,000 clones in the sample; approximately 96% occur only once, and 0.11% lies in the top ten. This specimen belongs to a study of shared clonotypes between healthy human individuals. Study details: Per-donor plates numbered three CD4 naive, three CD4 memory, two CD8 naive and one CD8 memory. Study-level findings and limits: A few donors had 4% to 6.5% of their naive CD4 clonotypes in common.

Only CD45RO-negative cells positively selected for CCR7 counted as naive CD8 cells, so terminally differentiated effector memory CD45RA+ cells were excluded. Germline V gene data show CDR1 as MDHEN and CDR2 as SYDVKM. The junction had 5 bases not matched to a gene; V was cut back by 3 bases and J by 6 bases. There are 14 residues in the CDR3. The genes are TRBV28 and TRBJ1-1, with 9 bases fitting TRBD1. The sequence was obtained from a woman younger than 45 in good health. The sequenced sample consisted of naive CD8+ T cells sorted from blood. The DNA for the CDR3 is TGTGCCAGCAGTTTCTCGACAGGGGGTTCTGAAGCTTTCTTT. This sequence encodes CASSFSTGGSEAFF.